Included here is one T cell receptor (beta chain) sequence, with context. The data were produced by immunoSEQ multiplex PCR, yet TCRdb's version contains in-frame clones alone and is incomplete. The sample includes some 35,000 clones, around 76% of them seen just once. The record originates from a study of STAT5B mutations in CD4+ large granular lymphocyte leukemia. The V and J ends lost 4 bases and 7 bases respectively, with 16 bases between them. The CDR3 is made up of 15 amino acids. Per the germline V gene, CDR1 is LGHNA and CDR2 is YNFKEQ. Specimen: CD4+ T cells from blood buffy coats. The rearrangement links TRBV4-2 to TRBJ1-4, with D perhaps TRBD1 (6 bases). The clonotype originates from a human donor in good health. The CDR3 region is CASSRTTGFGEKLFF. In DNA form, the CDR3 reads TGTGCCAGCAGCCGAACAACAGGGTTCGGTGAAAAACTGTTTTTT.